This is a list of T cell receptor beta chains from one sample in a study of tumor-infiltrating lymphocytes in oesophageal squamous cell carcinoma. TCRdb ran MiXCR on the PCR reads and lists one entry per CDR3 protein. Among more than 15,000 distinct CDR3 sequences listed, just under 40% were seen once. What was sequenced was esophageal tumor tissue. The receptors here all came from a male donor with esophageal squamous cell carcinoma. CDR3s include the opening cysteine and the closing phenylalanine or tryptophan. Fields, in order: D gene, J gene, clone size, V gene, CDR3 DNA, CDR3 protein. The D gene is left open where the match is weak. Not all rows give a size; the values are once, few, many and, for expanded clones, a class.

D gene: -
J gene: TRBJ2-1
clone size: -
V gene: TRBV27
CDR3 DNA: TGTGCCAGCAGTTTATCGACGGAATACAATGAGCAGTTCTTC
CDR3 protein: CASSLSTEYNEQFF

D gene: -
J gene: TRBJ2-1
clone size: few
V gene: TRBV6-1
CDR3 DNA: TGTGCCAGCAATCCTGGCTACAATGAGCAGTTCTTC
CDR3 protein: CASNPGYNEQFF

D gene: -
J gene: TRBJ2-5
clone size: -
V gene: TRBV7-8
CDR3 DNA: TGTGCCAGCAGCTTATCAGGCGGGGCGGGAGAGACCCAGTACTTC
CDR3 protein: CASSLSGGAGETQYF

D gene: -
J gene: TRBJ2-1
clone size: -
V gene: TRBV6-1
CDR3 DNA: TGTGCCAGCAGTCAGAGCCCTGGAGGCTCCTACAATGAGCAGTTCTTC
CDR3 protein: CASSQSPGGSYNEQFF

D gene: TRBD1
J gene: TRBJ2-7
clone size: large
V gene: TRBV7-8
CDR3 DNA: TGTGCCAGCAGCGCAAGACAGGGGATCGACGAGCAGTACTTC
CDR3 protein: CASSARQGIDEQYF

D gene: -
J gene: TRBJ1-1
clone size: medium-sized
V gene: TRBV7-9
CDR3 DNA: TGTGCCAGCAGCCGACAGGCGAACACTGAAGCTTTCTTT
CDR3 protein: CASSRQANTEAFF

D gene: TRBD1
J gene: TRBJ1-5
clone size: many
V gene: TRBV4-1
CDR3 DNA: TGCGCCAGCAGTCGTGGACAGGGTCAAGATAGCAATCAGCCCCAGCATTTT
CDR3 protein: CASSRGQGQDSNQPQHF

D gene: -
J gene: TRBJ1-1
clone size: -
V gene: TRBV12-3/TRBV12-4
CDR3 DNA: TGTGCCAGCAGTTTTACCGGACAGAACACTGAAGCTTTCTTT
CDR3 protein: CASSFTGQNTEAFF

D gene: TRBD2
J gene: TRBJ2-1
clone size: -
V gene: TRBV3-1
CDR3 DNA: TGTGCCAGCATCCTAGAGGGACTACAAGGCAATGAGCAGTTCTTC
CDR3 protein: CASILEGLQGNEQFF

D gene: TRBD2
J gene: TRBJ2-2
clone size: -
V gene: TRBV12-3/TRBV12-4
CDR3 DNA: TGTGCCAGCAGTTTGGGGACTAGCGCCGGGGAGCTGTTTTTT
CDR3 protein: CASSLGTSAGELFF

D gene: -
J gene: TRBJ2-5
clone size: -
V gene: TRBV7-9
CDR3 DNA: TGTGCCAGCAGCTTAGCGACCCGTATGCAGTACTTC
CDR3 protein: CASSLATRMQYF

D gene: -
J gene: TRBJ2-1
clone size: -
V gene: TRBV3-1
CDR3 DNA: TGTGCCAGCAGCCATGGTGAGACTGAGCAGTTCTTC
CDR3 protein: CASSHGETEQFF

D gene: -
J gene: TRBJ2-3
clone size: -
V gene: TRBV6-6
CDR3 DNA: TGTGCCAGCAGCGTAGGAGGCACAGATACGCAGTATTTT
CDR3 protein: CASSVGGTDTQYF

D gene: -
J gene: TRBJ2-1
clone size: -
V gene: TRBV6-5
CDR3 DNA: TGTGCCAGCAGTTCTGAGATTACCAATAATTCACCCCTCCACTTC
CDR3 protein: CASSSEITNNSPLHF

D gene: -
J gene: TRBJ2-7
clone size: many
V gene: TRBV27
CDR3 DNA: TGTGCCAGCAGTTTAGGCGGGTCACGCGCCTACGAGCAGTACTTC
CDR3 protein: CASSLGGSRAYEQYF

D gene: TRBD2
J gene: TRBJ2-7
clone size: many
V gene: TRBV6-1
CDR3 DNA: TGTGCCAGCAGTGAGAGACTAGCGGGAGCGCAGTACTTC
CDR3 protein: CASSERLAGAQYF

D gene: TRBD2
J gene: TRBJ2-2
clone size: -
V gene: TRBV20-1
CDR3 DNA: TGCAGTGCTAGGGCGGGGGGCCCTAACACCGGGGAGCTGTTTTTT
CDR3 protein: CSARAGGPNTGELFF

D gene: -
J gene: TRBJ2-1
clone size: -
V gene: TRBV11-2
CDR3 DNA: TGTGCCAGCAGCTCCCTGGGAGTTCGGTACAATGAGCAGTTCTTC
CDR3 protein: CASSSLGVRYNEQFF

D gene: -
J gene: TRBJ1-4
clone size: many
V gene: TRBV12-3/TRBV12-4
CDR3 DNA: TGTGCCACAAGTGACAGCCGTAATGAAAAACTGTTTTTT
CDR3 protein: CATSDSRNEKLFF

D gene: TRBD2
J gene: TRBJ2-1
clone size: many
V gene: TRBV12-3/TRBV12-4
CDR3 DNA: TGTGCCAGCAGACCCAGAAACATAGCGGGGGCCTCGGATGAGCAGTTCTTC
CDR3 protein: CASRPRNIAGASDEQFF

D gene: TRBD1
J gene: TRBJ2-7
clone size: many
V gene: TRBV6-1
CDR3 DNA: TGTGCCAGCAGACGTACGACAGGGCCCTACGAGCAGTACTTC
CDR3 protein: CASRRTTGPYEQYF

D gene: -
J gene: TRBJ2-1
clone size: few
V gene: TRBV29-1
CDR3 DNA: TGCGGCGCAGGCCGAGGGGGGAACAATGAGCAGTTCTTC
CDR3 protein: CGAGRGGNNEQFF

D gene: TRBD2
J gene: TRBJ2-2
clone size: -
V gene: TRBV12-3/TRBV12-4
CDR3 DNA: TGTGCCAGCAGCCGTCGGACTAGCGGGAGGAACACCGGGGAGCTGTTTTTT
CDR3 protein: CASSRRTSGRNTGELFF

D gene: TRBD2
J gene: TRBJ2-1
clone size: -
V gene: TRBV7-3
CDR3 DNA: TGTGCCAGCAGCTTAGCTAGCGGGATGTACAATGAGCAGTTCTTC
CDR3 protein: CASSLASGMYNEQFF

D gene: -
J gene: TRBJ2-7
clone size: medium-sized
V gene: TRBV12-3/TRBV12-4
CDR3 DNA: TGTGCCAGCAGTTTTAGGGCTTTGGGCGAGCAGTACTTC
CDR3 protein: CASSFRALGEQYF

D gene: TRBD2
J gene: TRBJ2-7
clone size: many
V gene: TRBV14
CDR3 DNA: TGTGCCAGCAGCCCCTTCTCACTAGCGGGAGGGCCCCGATCCTACAATGAGCAGTACTTC
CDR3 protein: CASSPFSLAGGPRSYNEQYF

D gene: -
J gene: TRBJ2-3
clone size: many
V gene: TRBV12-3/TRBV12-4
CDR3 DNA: TGTGCCAGCAGTTTAGTGGACAACTACCCAGATACGCAGTATTTT
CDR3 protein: CASSLVDNYPDTQYF

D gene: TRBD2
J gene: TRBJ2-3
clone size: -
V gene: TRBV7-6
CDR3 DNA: TGTGCCAGCAGCTCATACCTCTGGACTAGCGGGAGGCTTGGGAACACAGATACGCAGTATTTT
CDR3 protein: CASSSYLWTSGRLGNTDTQYF

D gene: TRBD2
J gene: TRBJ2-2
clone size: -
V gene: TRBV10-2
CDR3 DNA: TGCGCCAGCAGTGATACGGGACTAGACACCGGGGAGCTGTTTTTT
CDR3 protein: CASSDTGLDTGELFF

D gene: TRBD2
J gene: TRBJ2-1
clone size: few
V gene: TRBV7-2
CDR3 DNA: TGTGCCAGCATGAAATCGTGGGGGGCTAGCGGGAGGAGGTACAATGAGCAGTTCTTC
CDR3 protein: CASMKSWGASGRRYNEQFF

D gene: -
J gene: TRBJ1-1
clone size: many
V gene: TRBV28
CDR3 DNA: TGTGCCAGCAGTTCGGGATCCCAGGGGAACACTGAAGCTTTCTTT
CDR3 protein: CASSSGSQGNTEAFF

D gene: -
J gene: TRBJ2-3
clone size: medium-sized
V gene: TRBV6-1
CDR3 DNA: TGTGCCAGCTCTTCGGGGGCAACGCAGTATTTT
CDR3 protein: CASSSGATQYF

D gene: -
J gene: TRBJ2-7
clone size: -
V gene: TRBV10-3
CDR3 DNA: TGTGCCATCAGTTTGGGTGGGGCCTACGAGCAGTACTTC
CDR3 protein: CAISLGGAYEQYF

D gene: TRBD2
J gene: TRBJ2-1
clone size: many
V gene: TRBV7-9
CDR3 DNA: TGTGCCAGCAGCCCAGCAGCTAGCGGGATCTTCTGGAATGAGCAGTTCTTC
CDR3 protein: CASSPAASGIFWNEQFF

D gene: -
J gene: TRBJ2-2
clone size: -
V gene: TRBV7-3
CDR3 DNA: TGTGCCAGCAGCTTAACCTCCAGCTCGGGAGGGGAGCTGTTTTTT
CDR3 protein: CASSLTSSSGGELFF

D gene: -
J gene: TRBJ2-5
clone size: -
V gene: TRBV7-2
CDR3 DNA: TGTGCCAGCAGCCCCCTAGGGGCCTGGGGAGAGACCCAGTACTTC
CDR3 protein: CASSPLGAWGETQYF

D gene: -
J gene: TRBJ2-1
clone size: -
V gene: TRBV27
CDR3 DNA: TGTGCCAGCAGTTCCGCAGGTTCAAATGAGCAGTTCTTC
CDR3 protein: CASSSAGSNEQFF

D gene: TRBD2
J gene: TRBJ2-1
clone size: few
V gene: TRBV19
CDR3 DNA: TGTGCCAGTACTAGGGGGATAATATACGGGACTAGCGGGAGAGGCTATGAGCAGTTCTTC
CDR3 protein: CASTRGIIYGTSGRGYEQFF

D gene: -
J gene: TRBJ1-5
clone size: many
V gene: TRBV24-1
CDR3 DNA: TGTGCCACCAGTGAGCAGGGGTATGGCAATCAGCCCCAGCATTTT
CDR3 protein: CATSEQGYGNQPQHF

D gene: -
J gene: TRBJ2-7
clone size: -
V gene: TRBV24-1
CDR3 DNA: TGTGCCACCCCAAGGGACGGACCAGCCTACGAGCAGTACTTC
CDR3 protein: CATPRDGPAYEQYF

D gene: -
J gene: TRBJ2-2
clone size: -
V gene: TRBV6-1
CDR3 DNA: TGTGCCAGCAGTTTGGGATTACTAGACACCGGGGAGCTGTTTTTT
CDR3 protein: CASSLGLLDTGELFF

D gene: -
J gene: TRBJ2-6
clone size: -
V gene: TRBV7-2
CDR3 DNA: TGTGCCAGCAGCTCCTCGCCGGCGATCGAGCAGCACTTC
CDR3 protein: CASSSSPAIEQHF

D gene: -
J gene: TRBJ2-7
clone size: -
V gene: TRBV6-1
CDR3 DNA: TGTGCCAGCAGGCCCACAGGGCCCGCCTACCACGAGCAGTACTTC
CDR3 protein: CASRPTGPAYHEQYF

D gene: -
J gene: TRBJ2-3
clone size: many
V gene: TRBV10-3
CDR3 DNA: TGTGCCATCAGTGAGTCGGGGGTAAGGACAGATACGCAGTATTTT
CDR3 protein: CAISESGVRTDTQYF

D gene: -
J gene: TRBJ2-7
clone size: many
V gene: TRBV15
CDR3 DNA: TGTGCCACCAGCAGAGATGTAAGCAGCTCCTACGAGCAGTACTTC
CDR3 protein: CATSRDVSSSYEQYF